Listed below are T cell receptor beta chains from one sample, sequenced in a study of T cells in narcolepsy. Profiled with immunoSEQ multiplex PCR; TCRdb holds only in-frame clones, not every one. The table has some 30,000 clones, more than 80% seen once. Sequencing was performed on CD45RA- memory CD4+ T cells from PBMCs. These receptors were collected from a human donor with narcolepsy. Both conserved end residues are part of each CDR3. Some rows mark clone size as missing; the rest say once, few, many or name a class of expanded clone.

>TRBV18|NA
CASSPKTGGAYEQYF
>TRBV18|once
CASSPPQGGQQGEQFF
>TRBV30|NA
CAWHTGVNEKLFF
>TRBV15|NA
CATSSLGTSGGTLGNEQFF
>TRBV5-5|NA
CASSRTVPSSNQPQHF
>TRBV5-1|NA
CASSLDGTTHEQYF
>TRBV9|NA
CASSPRTGAYEQYF
>TRBV5-8|NA
CASTQGSREGQPQHF
>TRBV5-5|NA
CASSLSVNTGELFF
>TRBV4-2|NA
CASSRGARLDFGNTIYF
>TRBV7-9|NA
CASSLATGGNTEAFF
>TRBV5-4|NA
CASSLNRNSYNSPLHF
>TRBV7-9|NA
CASSLEGWQAGELFF
>TRBV6-1|few
CASSVGTGGAGELFF
>TRBV30|NA
CAWSRGSRDQPQHF
>TRBV2|once
CASSESGGIAFF
>TRBV11-2|NA
CASSLRGQVGNTIYF
>TRBV6-6|NA
CASSGGAGGTDTQYF
>TRBV10-3|NA
CAISRGQGDEKLFF
>TRBV7-9|NA
CASSLGGITDTQYF
>TRBV14|NA
CASSQEHVSMNTEAFF
>TRBV5-6|NA
CASSPPPAPRETQYF
>TRBV7-3|once
CASSPGGPGGYEQYF
>TRBV7-3|NA
CASSLIDTEAFF
>TRBV9|NA
CASSVDTGVGYTF
>TRBV30|NA
CAWFMAGDNEQFF
>TRBV7-6|NA
CASSPRTGGGEKLFF
>TRBV7-2|NA
CASSLGQGALRNTIYF
>TRBV9|NA
CASSVASTGTGDEQYF
>TRBV28|NA
CASKAGATTGAGQYF
>TRBV11-2|NA
CASSLVAGAGTGELFF
>TRBV5-1|few
CASSLGAELNGYTF
>TRBV30|NA
CAWSPLGSGGPNTGELFF
>TRBV15|NA
CAASRGGTETNYGYTF
>TRBV28|NA
CASYAWRFDGYTF
>TRBV9|NA
CASSVGGGVGYGYTF
>TRBV6-6|NA
CASSYPTVGRNTEAFF
>TRBV5-1|few
CASSSQTGHTGELFF